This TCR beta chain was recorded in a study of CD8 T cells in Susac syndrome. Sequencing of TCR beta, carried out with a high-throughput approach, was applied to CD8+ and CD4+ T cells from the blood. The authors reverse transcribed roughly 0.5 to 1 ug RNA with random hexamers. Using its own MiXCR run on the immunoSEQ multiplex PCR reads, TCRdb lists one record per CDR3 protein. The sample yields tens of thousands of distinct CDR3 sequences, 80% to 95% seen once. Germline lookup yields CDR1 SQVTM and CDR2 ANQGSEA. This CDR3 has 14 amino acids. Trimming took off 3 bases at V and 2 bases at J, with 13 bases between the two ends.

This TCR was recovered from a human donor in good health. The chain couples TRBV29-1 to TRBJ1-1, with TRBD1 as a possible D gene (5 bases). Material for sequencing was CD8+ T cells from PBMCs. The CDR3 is CSVEWAGYNTEAFF. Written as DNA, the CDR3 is TGCAGCGTTGAGTGGGCAGGGTATAACACTGAAGCTTTCTTT.